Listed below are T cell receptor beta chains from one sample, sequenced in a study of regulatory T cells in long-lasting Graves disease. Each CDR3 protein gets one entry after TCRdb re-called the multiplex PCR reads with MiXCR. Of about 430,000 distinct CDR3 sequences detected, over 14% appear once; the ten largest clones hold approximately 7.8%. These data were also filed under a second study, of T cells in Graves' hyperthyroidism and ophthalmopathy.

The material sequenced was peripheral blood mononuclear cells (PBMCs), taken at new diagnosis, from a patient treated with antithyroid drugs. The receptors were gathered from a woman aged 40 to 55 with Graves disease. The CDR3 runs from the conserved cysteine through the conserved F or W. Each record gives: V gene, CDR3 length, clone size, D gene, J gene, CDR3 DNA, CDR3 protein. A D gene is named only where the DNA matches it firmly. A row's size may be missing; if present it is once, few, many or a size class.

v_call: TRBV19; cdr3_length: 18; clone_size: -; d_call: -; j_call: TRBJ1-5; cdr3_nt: TGTGCCAGTAGTATAGCACGGGGGGGGGGATATAGCAATCAGCCCCAGCATTTT; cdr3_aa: CASSIARGGGYSNQPQHF
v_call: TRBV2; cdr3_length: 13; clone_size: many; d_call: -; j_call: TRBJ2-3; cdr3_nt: TGTGCCGGGGGGAGAGGGGGCACAGATACGCAGTATTTT; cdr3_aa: CAGGRGGTDTQYF
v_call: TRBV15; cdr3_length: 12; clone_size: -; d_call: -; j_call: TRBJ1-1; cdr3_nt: TGTGCCACCAGCAGAGGCGGACAGGAAGCTTTCTTT; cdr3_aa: CATSRGGQEAFF
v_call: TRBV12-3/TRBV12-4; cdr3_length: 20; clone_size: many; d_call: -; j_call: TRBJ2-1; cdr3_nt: TGTGCCAGCAGTTGGAGGTTTCGGAGTTCCCCTGGGAGCTCCTACAATGAGCAGTTCTTC; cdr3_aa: CASSWRFRSSPGSSYNEQFF
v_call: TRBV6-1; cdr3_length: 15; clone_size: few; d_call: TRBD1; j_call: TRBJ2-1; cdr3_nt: TGTGCCAGCAGTCAGGACAGGGCGTCCTACAATGAGCAGTTCTTC; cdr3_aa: CASSQDRASYNEQFF
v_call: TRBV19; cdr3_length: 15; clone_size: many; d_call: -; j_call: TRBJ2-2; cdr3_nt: TGTGCCAGTAGTAAGGGCACCTACGAGACCGGGGAGCTGTTTTTT; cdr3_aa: CASSKGTYETGELFF
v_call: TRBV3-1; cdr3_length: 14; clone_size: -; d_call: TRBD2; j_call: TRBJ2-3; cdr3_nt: TGTGCCAGCAGCCATAGCGGGGGGAGAAATACGCAGTATTTT; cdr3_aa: CASSHSGGRNTQYF
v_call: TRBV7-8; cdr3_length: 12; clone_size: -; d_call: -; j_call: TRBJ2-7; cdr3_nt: TGTGCCAGCAGCCCCGGACTCCGGCGGCAGTACTTC; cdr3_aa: CASSPGLRRQYF
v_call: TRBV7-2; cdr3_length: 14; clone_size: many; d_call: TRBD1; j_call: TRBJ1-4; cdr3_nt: TGTGCCAGCAGCTTAGGGGGACAGGGTGGAAAACTGTTTTTT; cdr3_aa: CASSLGGQGGKLFF
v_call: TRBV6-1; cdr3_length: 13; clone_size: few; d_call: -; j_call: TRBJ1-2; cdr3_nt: TGTGCCAGCAGCCCCGGGCCTGGGGGAGGCTACACCTTC; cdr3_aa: CASSPGPGGGYTF
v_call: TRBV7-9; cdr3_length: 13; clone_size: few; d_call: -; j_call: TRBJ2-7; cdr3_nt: TGTGCCACCCCAATGAGGCGGAACTACGAGCAGTACTTC; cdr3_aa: CATPMRRNYEQYF
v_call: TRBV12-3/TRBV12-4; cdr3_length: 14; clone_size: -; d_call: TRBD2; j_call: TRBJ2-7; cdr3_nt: TGTGCCAGCAGTTTTCCCAGCGGGAGGGACGAGCAGTACTTC; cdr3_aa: CASSFPSGRDEQYF
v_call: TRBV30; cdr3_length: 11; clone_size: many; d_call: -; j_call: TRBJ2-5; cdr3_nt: TGTGCAGCTAGCAGCCAAGAGACCCAGTACTTC; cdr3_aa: CAASSQETQYF
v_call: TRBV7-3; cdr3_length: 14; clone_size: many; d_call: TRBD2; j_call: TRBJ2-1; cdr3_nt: TGTGCCAGCAGCTTGAGGGAGGGTTACAATGAGCAGTTCTTC; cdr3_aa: CASSLREGYNEQFF
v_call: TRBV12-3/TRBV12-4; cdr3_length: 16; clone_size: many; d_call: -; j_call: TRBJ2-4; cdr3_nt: TGTGCCAGCAGTTTGTGGGGTACTAGCGCCAAAAACATTCAGTACTTC; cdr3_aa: CASSLWGTSAKNIQYF
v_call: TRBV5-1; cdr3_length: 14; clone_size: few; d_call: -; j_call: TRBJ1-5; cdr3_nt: TGCGCCAGCAAACTCACGGGAGCCAATCAGCCCCAGCATTTT; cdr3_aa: CASKLTGANQPQHF
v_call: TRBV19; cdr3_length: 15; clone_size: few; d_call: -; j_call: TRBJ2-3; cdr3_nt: TGTGCCAGTACCAAATCAGGTATCGGGACAGATACGCAGTATTTT; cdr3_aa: CASTKSGIGTDTQYF
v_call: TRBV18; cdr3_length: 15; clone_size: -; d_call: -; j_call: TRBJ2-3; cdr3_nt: TGTGCCAACTCCCGAGGAGCAGGGAGCACAGATACGCAGTATTTT; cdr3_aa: CANSRGAGSTDTQYF
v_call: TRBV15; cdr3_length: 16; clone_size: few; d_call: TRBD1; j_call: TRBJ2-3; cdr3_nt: TGTGCCACCAGCAGAGATCGGACAGGTTATACAGATACGCAGTATTTT; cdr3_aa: CATSRDRTGYTDTQYF
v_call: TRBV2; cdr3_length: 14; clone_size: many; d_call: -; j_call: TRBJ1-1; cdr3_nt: TGTGCCAGCAGTGACCAAAAGGAGAACACTGAAGCTTTCTTT; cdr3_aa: CASSDQKENTEAFF
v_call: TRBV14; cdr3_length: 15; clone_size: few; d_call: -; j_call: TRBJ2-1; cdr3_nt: TGTGCCAGCAGCCAAGAGGGCTTCCCCTTAAATGAGCAGTTCTTC; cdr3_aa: CASSQEGFPLNEQFF
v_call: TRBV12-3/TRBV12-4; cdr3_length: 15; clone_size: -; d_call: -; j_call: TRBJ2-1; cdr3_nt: TGTGCCAGCAGTCCGGTCCCACTAGGGGCCGATGAGCAGTTCTTC; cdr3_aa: CASSPVPLGADEQFF
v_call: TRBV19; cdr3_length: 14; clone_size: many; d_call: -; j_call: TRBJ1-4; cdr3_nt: TGTGCCAGTAGTTACCAATTTCCCGAGGGAAAACTGTTTTTT; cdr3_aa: CASSYQFPEGKLFF
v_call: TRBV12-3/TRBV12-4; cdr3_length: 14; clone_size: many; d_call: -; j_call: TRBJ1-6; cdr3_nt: TGTGCCAGCATGTTGGATAGGGTGAACTCACCCCTCCACTTT; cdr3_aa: CASMLDRVNSPLHF
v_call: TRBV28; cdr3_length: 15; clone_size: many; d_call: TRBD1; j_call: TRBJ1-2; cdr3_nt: TGTGCCAGCAGCCCGTGGGGGACAGGGCGTTTTGGCTACACCTTC; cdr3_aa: CASSPWGTGRFGYTF
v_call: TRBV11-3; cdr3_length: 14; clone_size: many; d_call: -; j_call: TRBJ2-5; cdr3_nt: TGTGCCAGCAGCTTAGTTCGGGGTACAGAGACCCAGTACTTC; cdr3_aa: CASSLVRGTETQYF
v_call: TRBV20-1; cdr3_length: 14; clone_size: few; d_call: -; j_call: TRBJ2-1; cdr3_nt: TGCAGTGCTAGACCCCCGGGCCTCTCTCTGGAGCAGTTCTTC; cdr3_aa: CSARPPGLSLEQFF
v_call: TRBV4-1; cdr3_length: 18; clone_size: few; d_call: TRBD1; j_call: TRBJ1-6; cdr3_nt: TGCGCCAGCAGCCAAGATTTTGGAACAGGGGCCTATAATTCACCCCTCCACTTT; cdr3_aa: CASSQDFGTGAYNSPLHF
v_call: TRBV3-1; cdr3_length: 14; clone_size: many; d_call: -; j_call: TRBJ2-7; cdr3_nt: TGTGCCAGCAGCCAAGCCCTCGCGCGGGACGAGCAGTACTTC; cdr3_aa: CASSQALARDEQYF
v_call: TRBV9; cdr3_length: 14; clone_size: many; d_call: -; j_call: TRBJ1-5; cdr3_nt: TGTGCCAGCAGCCGGGGAGCTAGCAATCAGCCCCAGCATTTT; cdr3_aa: CASSRGASNQPQHF
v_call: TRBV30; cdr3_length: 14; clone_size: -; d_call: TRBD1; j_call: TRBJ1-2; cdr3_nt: TGTGCCTGGAGTTCCAGGGGGCTAAACTATGGCTACACCTTC; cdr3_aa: CAWSSRGLNYGYTF
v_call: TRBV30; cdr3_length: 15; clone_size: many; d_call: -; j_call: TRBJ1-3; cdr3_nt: TGTGCCCCGCGGGACGGAGCTAACTCTGGAAACACCATATATTTT; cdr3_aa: CAPRDGANSGNTIYF
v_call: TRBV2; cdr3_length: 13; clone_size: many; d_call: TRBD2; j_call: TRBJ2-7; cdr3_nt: TGTGCCAGCAGTACTAGCGGGGACTACGAGCAGTACTTC; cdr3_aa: CASSTSGDYEQYF
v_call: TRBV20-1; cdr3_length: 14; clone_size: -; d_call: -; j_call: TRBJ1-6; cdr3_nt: TGCAGTGCGCAGTACAGAATTGATAATTCACCCCTCCACTTT; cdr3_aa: CSAQYRIDNSPLHF
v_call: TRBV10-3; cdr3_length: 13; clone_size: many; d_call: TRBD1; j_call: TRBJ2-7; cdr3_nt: TGTGCCATCAGCCTCGGGACAGGTGGCGAGCAGTACTTC; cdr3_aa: CAISLGTGGEQYF
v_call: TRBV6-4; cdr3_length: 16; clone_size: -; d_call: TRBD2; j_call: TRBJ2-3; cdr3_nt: TGTGCCAGTGGGGGTCTAGCGGAAGGCTGCACAGATACGCAGTATTTT; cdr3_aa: CASGGLAEGCTDTQYF
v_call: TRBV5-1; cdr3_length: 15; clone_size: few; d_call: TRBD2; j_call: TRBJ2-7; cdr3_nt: TGCGCCAGCAGCCCCGGGACTAGCGGGCTCTACGAGCAGTACTTC; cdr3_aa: CASSPGTSGLYEQYF
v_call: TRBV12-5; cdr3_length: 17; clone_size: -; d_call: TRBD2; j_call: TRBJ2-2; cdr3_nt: TGTGCTAGTGGGTCCCCTCTAGCGGGAGGGAACACCGGGGAGCTGTTTTTT; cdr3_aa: CASGSPLAGGNTGELFF
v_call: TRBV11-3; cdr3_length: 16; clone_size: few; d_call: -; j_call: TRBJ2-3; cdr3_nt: TGTGCCAGCAGCTTAGTAGTTAGCGGCGCGACAGATACGCAGTATTTT; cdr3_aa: CASSLVVSGATDTQYF
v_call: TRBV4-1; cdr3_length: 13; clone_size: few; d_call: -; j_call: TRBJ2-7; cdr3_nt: TGCGCCAGCAGCCAAGATCCGGTACGGGAGCAGTACTTC; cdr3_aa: CASSQDPVREQYF
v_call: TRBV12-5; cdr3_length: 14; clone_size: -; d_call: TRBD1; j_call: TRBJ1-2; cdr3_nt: TGTGCTGGTGGTTTGGGCGGGACAGGGAGTGGCTACACCTTC; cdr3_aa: CAGGLGGTGSGYTF
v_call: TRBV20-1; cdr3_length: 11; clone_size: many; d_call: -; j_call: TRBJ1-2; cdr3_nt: TGCAGTGCTAGCGACCTCTATGGCTACACCTTC; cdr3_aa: CSASDLYGYTF
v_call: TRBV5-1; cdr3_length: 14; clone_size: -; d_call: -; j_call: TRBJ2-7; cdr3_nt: TGCGCCAGCAGCTTGGGGGACGGGGTCTACGAGCAGTACTTC; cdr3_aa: CASSLGDGVYEQYF
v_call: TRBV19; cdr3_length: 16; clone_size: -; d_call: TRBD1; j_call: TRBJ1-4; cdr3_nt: TGTGCCAGTAGTACCGGACCGGACAGGGGTAATGAAAAACTGTTTTTT; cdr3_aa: CASSTGPDRGNEKLFF
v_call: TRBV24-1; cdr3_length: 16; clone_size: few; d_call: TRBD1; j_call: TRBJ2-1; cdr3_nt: TGTGCCACCAGTGACCCAGGGGGCAGCTCCTACAATGAGCAGTTCTTC; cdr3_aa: CATSDPGGSSYNEQFF
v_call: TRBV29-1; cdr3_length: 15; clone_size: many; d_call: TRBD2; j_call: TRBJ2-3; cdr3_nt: TGCAGCGTGACGGGACTAGCGGGAGAGGCAGATACGCAGTATTTT; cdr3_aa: CSVTGLAGEADTQYF
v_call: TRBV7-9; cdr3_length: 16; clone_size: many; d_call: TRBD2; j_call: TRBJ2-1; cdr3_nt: TGTGCCAGCAGTTCACACCGACTAGCGGTCCACAATGAGCAGTTCTTC; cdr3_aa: CASSSHRLAVHNEQFF
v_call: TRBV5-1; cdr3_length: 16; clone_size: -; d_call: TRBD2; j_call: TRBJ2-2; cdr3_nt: TGCGCCAGCAGCTTGGAGGTAGCGGGCGGTACCGGGGGGCTGTTTTTT; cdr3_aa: CASSLEVAGGTGGLFF
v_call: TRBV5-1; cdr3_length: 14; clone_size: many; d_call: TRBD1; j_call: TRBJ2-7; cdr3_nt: TGCGCCAGCAGCATGGACAGGGGTATTTACGAGCAGTACTTC; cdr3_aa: CASSMDRGIYEQYF
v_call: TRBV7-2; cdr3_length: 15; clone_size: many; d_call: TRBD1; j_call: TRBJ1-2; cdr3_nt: TGTGCCAGCAGCTTAGAGGCCAGGGGGAACTATGGCTACACCTTC; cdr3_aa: CASSLEARGNYGYTF
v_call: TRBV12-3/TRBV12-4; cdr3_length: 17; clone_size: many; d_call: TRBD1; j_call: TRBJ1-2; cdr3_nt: TGTGCCAGCAGTTTTGGGGGGACAGGGGGCGCGAACTATGGCTACACCTTC; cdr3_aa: CASSFGGTGGANYGYTF